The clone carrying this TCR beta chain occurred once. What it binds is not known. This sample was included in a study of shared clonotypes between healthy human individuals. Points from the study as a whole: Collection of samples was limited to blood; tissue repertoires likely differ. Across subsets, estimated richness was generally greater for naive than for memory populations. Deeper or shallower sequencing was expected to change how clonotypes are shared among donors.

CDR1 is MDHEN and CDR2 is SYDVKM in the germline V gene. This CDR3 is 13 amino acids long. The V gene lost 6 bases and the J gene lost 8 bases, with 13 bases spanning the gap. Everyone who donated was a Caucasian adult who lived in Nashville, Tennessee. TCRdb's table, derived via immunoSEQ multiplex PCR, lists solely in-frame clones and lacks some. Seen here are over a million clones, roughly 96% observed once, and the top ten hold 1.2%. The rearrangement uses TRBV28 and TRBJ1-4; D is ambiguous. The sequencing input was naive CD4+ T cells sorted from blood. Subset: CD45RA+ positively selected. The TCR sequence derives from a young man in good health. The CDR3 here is CASSRASIEKLFF. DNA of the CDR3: TGTGCCAGCAGCCGTGCTTCCATCGAAAAACTGTTTTTT.